The 30 T cell receptor beta chains below all came from one sample that was sequenced in a study of blood T cell repertoires in COVID-19. The assay was immunoSEQ multiplex PCR, and TCRdb's table has in-frame clones only and misses some. This table has 150,000 to 200,000 clones, 86% appearing once. What was sequenced was peripheral blood. These receptors were collected from a man in his 70s with active or convalescent COVID-19.

This clone occurred a few times. The gene calls are TRBV6-1 and TRBJ1-5; D not certain. Germline-derived CDR1 and CDR2 are MNHNS and SASEGT. V was pared by 3 bases and J by 4 bases, with 10 bases between. This CDR3 comprises 14 residues. The CDR3 sequence is CASSERSKNQPQHF. For the CDR3, the DNA is TGTGCCAGCAGTGAGAGGTCAAAAAATCAGCCCCAGCATTTT.

The chain has TRBV18 and TRBJ2-3; D might be TRBD2 (6 bases). CDR1 is KGHSH, CDR2 LQKENI, per germline. The CDR3 extends over 16 amino acids. V lost 1 base and J lost 4, with 15 bases in between. The CDR3 loop is CASSPLLPGTADTQYF. The CDR3 DNA follows: TGTGCCAGCTCACCACTATTACCCGGGACTGCAGATACGCAGTATTTT.

The gene calls are TRBV15 and TRBJ2-6; 8 positions match TRBD1. The junction had 8 bases not matched to a gene; V was cut back by 8 bases and J by 5 bases. Germline V gene sequence: CDR1 LNHNV, CDR2 YYDKDF (reference sequence). There are 15 residues in the CDR3. DNA of the CDR3: TGTGCCACCCGAGCAGGGGGCAGCTGGGCCAACGTCCTGACTTTC. Protein product: CATRAGGSWANVLTF.

The rearrangement joins TRBV5-1 to TRBJ1-6, with 9 bases lining up with TRBD1. This CDR3 comprises 15 residues. Per germline, CDR1 SGHRS and CDR2 YFSETQ. V gave up 0 bases and J gave up 7 bases; unmatched junction bases: 2. CDR3: CASSLGQGENSPLHF. The CDR3, as DNA: TGCGCCAGCAGCTTGGGACAGGGGGAAAATTCACCCCTCCACTTT.

The chain uses TRBV30 and TRBJ1-2, with 9 bases that match TRBD1. The CDR3 spans 12 residues. J was trimmed by 10 bases and V by 4 bases; bases with no gene match: 7. CDR1 is GTSNPN, CDR2 SVGIG, per germline (reference sequence). CDR3 in DNA: TGTGCCTGGACTACGGACAGGGGAGACTACACCTTC. This translates into CAWTTDRGDYTF.

This clone was detected once. The chain couples TRBV28 to TRBJ1-5; D is possibly TRBD1 (5 bases). CDR3 length: 12 residues. The V gene's germline CDR1 is MDHEN and CDR2 SYDVKM. V dropped 6 bases and J dropped 7 bases, with 10 bases sitting between them. In nucleotides, the CDR3 is TGTGCCAGCAGGGGGCGTAGGCAGCCCCAGCATTTT. Translated: CASRGRRQPQHF.

This chain uses TRBV7-2 with TRBJ1-1; D is perhaps TRBD1 (6 bases). There are 12 residues in the CDR3. With 5 bases removed from V and 5 bases from J, the gap between germline ends came to 9 bases. Germline V gene lookup returns CDR1 SGHTA and CDR2 FQGNSA. CDR3 protein: CASSVQGTEAFF. The CDR3 DNA is TGTGCCAGCAGCGTTCAGGGGACTGAAGCTTTCTTT.

The chain is built from TRBV2 and TRBJ1-6; TRBD1 agrees at 10 bases. The CDR3 is 15 residues long. The J segment lost 7 bases and the V segment lost 7 bases, leaving 7 bases of the junction unmatched. Germline-derived CDR1 and CDR2 are SNHLY and FYNNEI. CDR3 DNA: TGTGCCAGCACCCGGACAGGGGGTGAGAATTCACCCCTCCACTTT. Its protein is CASTRTGGENSPLHF.

This chain uses TRBV28 with TRBJ2-6; no clear D. This CDR3 spans 13 amino acids. Trimming took 8 bases from V and 1 from J, leaving 6 bases between them. The germline CDR1 and CDR2 sequences are MDHEN and SYDVKM. The CDR3 protein is CASSSSGANVLTF. CDR3 nucleotide sequence: TGTGCCAGCTCTTCTTCTGGGGCCAACGTCCTGACTTTC.

This sequence joins TRBV29-1 and TRBJ1-2, with D perhaps matching TRBD1 (5 bases). Per the germline V gene, CDR1 is SQVTM and CDR2 is ANQGSEA. V shed 6 bases and J shed 4 bases, with 24 bases lying between them. This CDR3 spans 16 amino acids. The DNA of the CDR3 is TGCAGCGTAGGCGGGGGACCGGTTGGTTTTGGCTATGGCTACACCTTC. It specifies CSVGGGPVGFGYGYTF.

The rearrangement uses TRBV19 and TRBJ1-1, with D possibly TRBD1 on 5 matching bases. The ends were cut back, 9 bases at V and 0 bases at J, with 14 bases in the middle. In germline, CDR1 is LNHDA, CDR2 SQIVND (reference sequence). CDR3 length: 14 amino acids. This CDR3 reads CASTVGGVNTEAFF. CDR3 nucleotide sequence: TGTGCCAGCACCGTCGGGGGAGTGAACACTGAAGCTTTCTTT.

Here the CDR3 reads CASSPRGGDAFF. DNA of the CDR3: TGTGCCAGCAGCCCTCGGGGGGGCGACGCTTTCTTT. The chain uses TRBV7-2 and TRBJ1-1; D is perhaps TRBD1 (6 bases). The CDR3 loop spans 12 amino acids. V was trimmed by 5 bases and J by 11 bases, leaving 15 bases between them. The germline V gene has CDR1 SGHTA and CDR2 FQGNSA.

This clone occurred a few times. The chain is built from TRBV6-5 and TRBJ2-7; TRBD2 matches at 11 bases. The CDR3 is 14 amino acids. Germline V gene lookup returns CDR1 MNHEY and CDR2 SVGAGI. V lost 7 bases to trimming and J lost 0 bases; unmatched junction nucleotides: 2. CDR3 DNA sequence: TGTGCCAGCACTAGCGGGAGGAGCTCCTACGAGCAGTACTTC. Encoded protein: CASTSGRSSYEQYF.

The chain carries TRBV4-3 and TRBJ2-2; no reliable D call. V was clipped by 1 base and J by 6 bases, with 12 bases between them. The CDR3 loop spans 15 amino acids. Germline values: CDR1 LGHNA, CDR2 YSLEER. For the CDR3, the DNA is TGCGCCAGCAGCCAAGGCCTACTGAAACCCGGGGAGCTGTTTTTT. Translating gives CASSQGLLKPGELFF.

The chain combines TRBV2 with TRBJ2-3, with a weak D call TRBD1 (5 bases). The germline CDR1 and CDR2 sequences are SNHLY and FYNNEI. Trimming cost V 5 bases and J 2 bases, with 8 bases left between them. The CDR3 sequence is 13 residues long. The CDR3 sequence: CASSSGFTDTQYF. The CDR3 DNA reads as TGTGCCAGCAGTTCAGGGTTCACAGATACGCAGTATTTT.

CDR3 amino acids: CASSLVGTKGYTF. DNA of the CDR3: TGTGCCAGCAGCTTAGTGGGGACAAAAGGCTACACCTTC. This chain uses TRBV7-9 with TRBJ1-2; D possibly corresponds to TRBD1 (6 bases). Trimming took 1 base from V and 8 from J, leaving 11 bases between them. The length of the CDR3 is 13 residues. Germline lookup yields CDR1 SEHNR and CDR2 FQNEAQ (reference sequence).

The chain joins TRBV5-1 to TRBJ1-5, with no clear D. Germline CDR1 reads SGHRS; CDR2 reads YFSETQ. The V gene lost 1 base and the J gene lost 2 bases, with 10 bases spanning the gap. The CDR3 runs to 15 residues. This CDR3 is CASSLNPQGNQPQHF. The CDR3 DNA sequence: TGCGCCAGCAGCTTGAACCCTCAGGGCAATCAGCCCCAGCATTTT.

This sequence joins TRBV5-1 and TRBJ2-1; 12 bases fit TRBD2. With V trimmed by 4 bases and J by 6 bases, 5 bases remained unmatched. The CDR3 extends over 15 amino acids. Germline assignment: CDR1 SGHRS and CDR2 YFSETQ. In DNA form, the CDR3 reads TGCGCCAGCAGCCCTGGACTAGCGGGAATCAATGAGCAGTTCTTC. Protein product: CASSPGLAGINEQFF. The whole variable domain, remainder taken from reference TRBV5-1 and TRBJ2-1, is KAGVTQTPRYLIKTRGQQVTLSCSPISGHRSVSWYQQTPGQGLQFLFEYFSETQRNKGNFPGRFSGRQFSNSRSEMNVSTLELGDSALYLCASSPGLAGINEQFFGPGTRLTVL.

This clone has a single count. The J gene is TRBJ1-2, the V gene TRBV7-2; 8 bases map to TRBD1. The CDR3 sequence is 16 residues long. Germline assignment: CDR1 SGHTA and CDR2 FQGNSA. V gave up 5 bases and J gave up 5 bases; unmatched junction bases: 13. The CDR3 nucleotides read TGTGCCAGCAGCCCCCGCCAGGGGGCGAATAGGTATGGCTACACCTTC. Amino acids: CASSPRQGANRYGYTF.

The V call is TRBV28, the J call TRBJ2-7; D is undetermined. The CDR3 is 11 amino acids. The ends were cut back, 7 bases at V and 6 bases at J, with 10 bases in the middle. The germline gives CDR1 MDHEN, CDR2 SYDVKM. The chain's CDR3 is CASTGVVEQYF. For the CDR3, the DNA is TGTGCCAGCACAGGCGTGGTCGAGCAGTACTTC.

The chain is built from TRBV6-6 and TRBJ1-2, with 10 bases lining up with TRBD1. V gave up 2 bases and J gave up 5 bases; unmatched junction bases: 8. CDR1 MNHNY and CDR2 SVGAGI come from the germline V gene (reference sequence). The CDR3 consists of 16 residues. CDR3 sequence reads: CASSYPSGDRGYGYTF. The CDR3, as DNA: TGTGCCAGCAGTTACCCCTCGGGGGACAGGGGTTATGGCTACACCTTC.

The V call is TRBV5-5, the J call TRBJ1-4; the match to TRBD1 covers 7 bases. V shed 4 bases, J shed 5 bases, and the junction held 8 bases outside the gene matches. The CDR3 has 15 amino acids. Germline lookup yields CDR1 SGHKS and CDR2 YYEKEE (reference sequence). The CDR3 is CASSAGQLGNEKLFF. The CDR3 DNA sequence: TGTGCCAGCAGCGCGGGACAGTTGGGGAATGAAAAACTGTTTTTT.

The rearrangement links TRBV9 to TRBJ2-2; TRBD1 matches 7 bases. The V segment lost 4 bases and the J segment 2 bases; nucleotides outside the gene matches: 2. Germline loops: CDR1 SGDLS, CDR2 YYNGEE. The length of the CDR3 is 14 residues. CDR3 residues: CASSRDSNTGELFF. The CDR3 bases are TGTGCCAGCAGCCGGGACAGTAACACCGGGGAGCTGTTTTTT.

The V and J genes are TRBV4-3 and TRBJ2-7, with 7 bases lining up with TRBD2. The germline gives CDR1 LGHNA, CDR2 YSLEER. V was clipped by 0 bases and J by 2 bases; unmatched bases: 13. CDR3 length equals 18 residues. CDR3 DNA: TGCGCCAGCAGCCAAGATCGTCACGGCGGGGGTCGCGCCTACGAGCAGTACTTC. It encodes CASSQDRHGGGRAYEQYF.

J is TRBJ1-4 and V is TRBV28; D unclear. Germline V CDR1 and CDR2: MDHEN, SYDVKM. V gave up 6 bases and J gave up 4 bases, with 12 bases separating them. The CDR3 length is 14 residues. The CDR3 spells CASRLGRLNEKLFF. As DNA, the CDR3 is TGTGCCAGCAGACTGGGCCGCCTTAATGAAAAACTGTTTTTT.

The chain employs TRBV2 and TRBJ1-1; D remains unclear. The CDR3 runs 14 residues. Trimming stripped 7 bases from V and 1 base from J, with 13 bases between. The V gene's germline CDR1 is SNHLY and CDR2 FYNNEI. The CDR3 sequence is CASTPLQANTEAFF. The CDR3 DNA is TGTGCCAGCACCCCTTTGCAGGCGAACACTGAAGCTTTCTTT. The full variable domain, its missing parts supplied by reference TRBV2 and TRBJ1-1, is EPEVTQTPSHQVTQMGQEVILRCVPISNHLYFYWYRQILGQKVEFLVSFYNNEISEKSEIFDDQFSVERPDGSNFTLKIRSTKLEDSAMYFCASTPLQANTEAFFGQGTRLTVV.

This clone was seen a handful of times. The chain combines TRBV4-3 with TRBJ2-7; D is perhaps TRBD2 (5 bases). The CDR3 loop spans 15 amino acids. Germline lookup yields CDR1 LGHNA and CDR2 YSLEER. Trimming took off 1 base at V and 4 bases at J, with 14 bases between the two ends. This CDR3 reads CASSQGARRGYEQYF. The CDR3 region has the DNA TGCGCCAGCAGCCAAGGGGCCCGACGAGGGTACGAGCAGTACTTC.

The chain employs TRBV5-1 and TRBJ2-1; possibly TRBD1 for D (6 bases). The length of the CDR3 is 16 residues. V lost 3 bases to trimming and J lost 8 bases, with 21 bases between them. The V gene's germline CDR1 is SGHRS and CDR2 YFSETQ. CDR3 loop: CASSWTDSLGTYEQFF. The CDR3 nucleotides are TGCGCCAGCAGCTGGACGGACAGCCTAGGAACTTATGAGCAGTTCTTC. Drawing the rest from reference TRBV5-1 and TRBJ2-1, the complete variable domain is KAGVTQTPRYLIKTRGQQVTLSCSPISGHRSVSWYQQTPGQGLQFLFEYFSETQRNKGNFPGRFSGRQFSNSRSEMNVSTLELGDSALYLCASSWTDSLGTYEQFFGPGTRLTVL.

This chain uses TRBV25-1 with TRBJ1-5, with D perhaps TRBD1 (5 bases). V was pared by 2 bases and J by 0 bases, with 8 bases between. The CDR3 contains 15 residues. Germline V gene sequence: CDR1 MGHDK, CDR2 SYGVNS. The DNA of the CDR3 is TGTGCCAGCAGTGAAGACAGATATAGCAATCAGCCCCAGCATTTT. Translation gives CASSEDRYSNQPQHF.

This sequence joins TRBV5-8 and TRBJ1-1; D is perhaps TRBD1 (5 bases). This CDR3 spans 13 amino acids. Per the germline V gene, CDR1 is SGHTS and CDR2 is YDEGEE. With 3 bases removed from V and 9 bases from J, the gap between germline ends came to 15 bases. The CDR3 reads CASSWLGGEQAFF. As DNA, the CDR3 is TGTGCCAGCAGCTGGCTTGGAGGGGAGCAAGCTTTCTTT. The full variable domain, completed using reference TRBV5-8 and TRBJ1-1, is EAGVTQSPTHLIKTRGQQATLRCSPISGHTSVYWYQQALGLGLQFLLWYDEGEERNRGNFPPRFSGRQFPNYSSELNVNALELEDSALYLCASSWLGGEQAFFGQGTRLTVV.